Below are 17 T cell receptor beta chains sequenced from a single sample in a study of T cell repertoires in cytomegalovirus infection. Each CDR3 protein is one row after TCRdb ran MiXCR on the reads. The sample lists 300,000 or so distinct CDR3 sequences, approximately 10% seen once, with over 2.5% in the top ten. Source material: PBMCs. Every receptor here comes from a human donor in good health (CMV status not recorded). Some clones in this sample may be carry-over from other donors' samples.

This clonotype was detected many times. This chain connects TRBV29-1 to TRBJ2-2; either TRBD1 or TRBD2 may supply D (5 bases each). V was trimmed by 7 bases and J by 5 bases, leaving 26 bases between them. There are 17 residues in the CDR3. From germline, CDR1 is SQVTM and CDR2 ANQGSEA. The CDR3 is CSALAPFGGHPTGELFF. As DNA, the CDR3 is TGCAGCGCCCTCGCCCCCTTTGGGGGTCATCCGACCGGGGAGCTGTTTTTT.

About this clonotype: A much larger clone differs from this one at a single base, so this may be a read error. This sequence joins TRBV28 and TRBJ2-5; 7 nucleotides agree with TRBD1. Germline values: CDR1 MDHEN, CDR2 SYDVKM. The CDR3 runs 15 residues. The CDR3 is CASSLPTGIGEIQYF. The CDR3 region has the DNA TGTGCCAGCAGCTTGCCGACAGGGATCGGAGAGATCCAGTACTTC.

Turning to this clonotype: This may come from a read error, since a much larger clone is one base off. The chain carries TRBV11-2 and TRBJ2-3, with D possibly TRBD2 on 5 matching bases. The CDR3 is 15 amino acids. The V gene's germline CDR1 is SGHAT and CDR2 FQNNGV. CDR3 in DNA: TGTGCCAGCAGCTTAAACGGGATTCACACAGATGCGCAGTATTTT. The encoded protein is CASSLNGIHTDAQYF.

In its sample, this clonotype was seen many times. This sequence joins TRBV11-1 and TRBJ1-1, with D hard to call. Per germline, CDR1 SGHAT and CDR2 FQDESV (reference sequence). CDR3 size: 14 residues. V lost 0 bases and J lost 8, with 13 bases in between. This CDR3 is CASSLAGSVDEAFF. DNA for the CDR3: TGTGCCAGCAGCTTAGCGGGGAGCGTTGACGAAGCTTTCTTT.

This clonotype was found many times. The chain carries TRBV20-1 and TRBJ1-1, with D perhaps matching TRBD1 (5 bases). V lost 0 bases, J lost 7 bases, and 21 bases lay in between. The CDR3 runs to 16 residues. Germline V gene sequence: CDR1 DFQATT, CDR2 SNEGSKA (reference sequence). The CDR3: CSARDRARRPQGEAFF. DNA for the CDR3: TGCAGTGCTAGAGATCGGGCGCGGAGGCCGCAGGGTGAAGCTTTCTTT.

This clonotype was found many times. The chain has TRBV7-2 and TRBJ2-3; 8 nucleotides agree with TRBD1. V lost 6 bases, J lost 11 bases, and 10 bases stayed unmatched. Germline-derived CDR1 and CDR2 are SGHTA and FQGNSA. This CDR3 is built from 13 residues. In nucleotides, the CDR3 is TGTGCCAGCAGGGCCGGACAGGGTTTTATGCAGTATTTT. Its protein is CASRAGQGFMQYF.

This clonotype was seen at least ten times. The chain is built from TRBV6-6 and TRBJ1-5; 10 positions agree with TRBD1. V lost 2 bases to trimming and J lost 5 bases; unmatched junction nucleotides: 3. The length of the CDR3 is 15 residues. Germline V gives CDR1 MNHNY, CDR2 SVGAGI (reference sequence). This chain's CDR3 is CASSYPTGGDQPQHF. The CDR3 DNA is TGTGCCAGCAGTTACCCGACAGGGGGCGATCAGCCCCAGCATTTT.

The rearrangement joins TRBV20-1 to TRBJ1-2, with 7 bases lining up with TRBD1. The CDR3 is 11 amino acids. J was trimmed by 6 bases and V by 5 bases; bases with no gene match: 3. The germline gives CDR1 DFQATT, CDR2 SNEGSKA (reference sequence). CDR3 protein: CSAGGGHGYTF. The CDR3 DNA follows: TGCAGTGCTGGAGGGGGCCATGGCTACACCTTC.

This clonotype was seen a handful of times. The chain uses TRBV18 and TRBJ2-1; no definite D call. Trimming took off 0 bases at V and 5 bases at J, with 5 bases between the two ends. Germline loops: CDR1 KGHSH, CDR2 LQKENI. This CDR3 spans 13 amino acids. The CDR3 bases are TGTGCCAGCTCACCACCTTCAGACAATGAGCAGTTCTTC. Protein sequence: CASSPPSDNEQFF.

This clonotype was recorded many times. The chain links TRBV28 to TRBJ2-6, with D maybe TRBD2 (5 bases). V dropped 6 bases and J dropped 2 bases, with 11 bases sitting between them. The germline CDR1 and CDR2 sequences are MDHEN and SYDVKM. The CDR3 runs 15 residues. In nucleotides, the CDR3 is TGTGCCAGCAGCCCCGGAGGTACTGGGGCCAACGTCCTGACTTTC. This codes for CASSPGGTGANVLTF.

This clonotype was picked up many times. V gene TRBV2 combines with J gene TRBJ2-3; the D call may be TRBD1 or TRBD2 (5 bases each). The CDR3 sequence is 15 residues long. Per the germline V gene, CDR1 is SNHLY and CDR2 is FYNNEI. Trimming pared 6 bases from V and 1 base from J, leaving 14 bases between. The CDR3 reads CASSETLGGTDTQYF. The CDR3 DNA sequence: TGTGCCAGCAGCGAGACCCTGGGGGGCACAGATACGCAGTATTTT. The whole variable domain, filled in from reference TRBV2 and TRBJ2-3, reads EPEVTQTPSHQVTQMGQEVILRCVPISNHLYFYWYRQILGQKVEFLVSFYNNEISEKSEIFDDQFSVERPDGSNFTLKIRSTKLEDSAMYFCASSETLGGTDTQYFGPGTRLTVL.

The chain links TRBV20-1 to TRBJ1-1; TRBD1 matches 7 bases. Germline CDR1 reads DFQATT; CDR2 reads SNEGSKA (reference sequence). CDR3 length: 20 residues. V shed 0 bases and J 0 bases; nucleotides not matched to a gene: 19. CDR3 in DNA: TGCAGTGCTAGAGACAGACAGGGATCCCCACGGATTAACATGAACACTGAAGCTTTCTTT. It encodes CSARDRQGSPRINMNTEAFF.

This clonotype was detected many times. This chain connects TRBV12-3 or TRBV12-4 to TRBJ1-1; a possible D gene is TRBD1 (6 bases). V lost 4 bases to trimming and J lost 2 bases, with 23 bases between them. This CDR3 comprises 18 residues. Here the CDR3 reads CASSSIKDRREINTEAFF. In nucleotides, the CDR3 is TGTGCCAGCAGTTCGATAAAAGACAGGCGGGAAATAAACACTGAAGCTTTCTTT.

This clonotype was counted at least ten times. This chain links TRBV7-2 with TRBJ1-2; D call uncertain. From germline, CDR1 is SGHTA and CDR2 FQGNSA. The length of the CDR3 is 13 residues. Trimming took 4 bases from V and 8 from J, leaving 14 bases between them. The CDR3 loop is CASSSNGPLGYTF. The DNA of the CDR3 is TGTGCCAGCAGCTCGAATGGCCCTTTGGGCTACACCTTC.

This chain uses TRBV20-1 with TRBJ2-2, with 7 bases identical to TRBD1. The CDR3 spans 15 residues. V was pared by 1 base and J by 0 bases, with 2 bases of the junction left unmatched. Germline lookup yields CDR1 DFQATT and CDR2 SNEGSKA (reference sequence). CDR3 DNA: TGCAGTGCTAGAGGGGGACAGCCGAACACCGGGGAGCTGTTTTTT. It is translated as CSARGGQPNTGELFF.

In its sample, this clonotype was seen many times. V is TRBV7-3 and J is TRBJ2-5; 9 nucleotides line up with TRBD1. This CDR3 spans 16 amino acids. Germline CDR1 reads SGHTA; CDR2 reads FQGTGA. Trimming removed 2 bases from V and 4 bases from J; junction bases left unmatched: 8. The DNA for the CDR3 is TGTGCCAGCAGCTTACGCGGGACAGGGTTAACAGAGACCCAGTACTTC. This codes for CASSLRGTGLTETQYF.

This clonotype was seen ten or more times. The gene calls are TRBV5-4 and TRBJ2-2, with a weak D call TRBD2 (5 bases). The CDR3 sequence is 13 residues long. Germline CDR1 and CDR2: SGHNT and YYREEE (reference sequence). With 4 bases removed from V and 5 bases from J, the gap between germline ends came to 9 bases. The CDR3 coding sequence is TGTGCCAGCAGCCCCCCGGGGACCGGGGAGCTGTTTTTT. Its protein is CASSPPGTGELFF.